This entry concerns a single T cell receptor beta chain. This sample stems from a study of OX40 agonist ivuxolimab in advanced cancers. The data were produced by immunoSEQ multiplex PCR, yet TCRdb's version contains in-frame clones alone and is incomplete. The profile covers just under 65,000 clones, with more than 80% appearing a single time and 5.2% taken by the ten largest. Sequenced material: CD4+ or CD8+ T cells sorted from blood, taken in a trial of the OX40 agonist ivuxolimab. The TCR sequence derives from an adult with an advanced solid tumor such as melanoma, head and neck, liver or kidney cancer.

CDR3 coding DNA: TGTGCCAGTACCTCACCCAGCTCAGCGGGGGATGGAAATACGCAGTATTTT. This translates into CASTSPSSAGDGNTQYF. The V call is TRBV19, the J call TRBJ2-3, with 8 bases fitting TRBD2. Germline-derived CDR1 and CDR2 are LNHDA and SQIVND (reference sequence). The CDR3 is 17 residues long. The junction had 19 bases not matched to a gene; V was cut back by 7 bases and J by 7 bases.